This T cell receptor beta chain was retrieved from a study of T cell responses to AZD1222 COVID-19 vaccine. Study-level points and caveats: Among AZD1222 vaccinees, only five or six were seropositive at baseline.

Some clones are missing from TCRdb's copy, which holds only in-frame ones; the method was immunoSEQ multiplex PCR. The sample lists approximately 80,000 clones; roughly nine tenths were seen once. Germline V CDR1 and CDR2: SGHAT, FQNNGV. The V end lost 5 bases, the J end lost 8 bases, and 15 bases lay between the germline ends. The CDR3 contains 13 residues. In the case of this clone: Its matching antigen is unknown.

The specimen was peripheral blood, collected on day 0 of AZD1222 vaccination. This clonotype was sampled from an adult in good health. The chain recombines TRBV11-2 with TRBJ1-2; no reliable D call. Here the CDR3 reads CASSTYSSSGYTF. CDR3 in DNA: TGTGCCAGCAGCACCTACTCAAGTTCGGGCTACACCTTC.